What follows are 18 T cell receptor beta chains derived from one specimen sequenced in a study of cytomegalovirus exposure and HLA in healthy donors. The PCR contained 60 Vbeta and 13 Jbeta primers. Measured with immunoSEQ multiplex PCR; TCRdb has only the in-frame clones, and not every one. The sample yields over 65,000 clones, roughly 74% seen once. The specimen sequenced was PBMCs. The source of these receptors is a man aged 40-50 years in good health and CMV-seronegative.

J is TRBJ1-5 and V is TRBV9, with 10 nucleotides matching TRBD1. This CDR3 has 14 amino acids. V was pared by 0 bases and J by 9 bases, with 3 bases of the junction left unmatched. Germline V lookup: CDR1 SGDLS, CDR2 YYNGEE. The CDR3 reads CASSVGGQGRPQHF. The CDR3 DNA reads TGTGCCAGCAGCGTAGGGGGACAGGGGAGGCCCCAGCATTTT.

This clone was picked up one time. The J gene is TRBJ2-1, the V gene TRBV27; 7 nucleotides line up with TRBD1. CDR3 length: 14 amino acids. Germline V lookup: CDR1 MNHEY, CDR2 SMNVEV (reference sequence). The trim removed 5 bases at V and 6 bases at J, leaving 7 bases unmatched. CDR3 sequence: CASSLQTGTNEQFF. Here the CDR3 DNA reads TGTGCCAGCAGTCTTCAGACAGGGACCAATGAGCAGTTCTTC.

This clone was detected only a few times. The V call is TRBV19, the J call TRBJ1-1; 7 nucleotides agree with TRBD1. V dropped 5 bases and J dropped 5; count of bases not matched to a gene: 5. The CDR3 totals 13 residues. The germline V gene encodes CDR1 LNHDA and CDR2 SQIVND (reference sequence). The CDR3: CASSGQVRTEAFF. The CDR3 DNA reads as TGTGCCAGTAGTGGACAGGTGAGAACTGAAGCTTTCTTT.

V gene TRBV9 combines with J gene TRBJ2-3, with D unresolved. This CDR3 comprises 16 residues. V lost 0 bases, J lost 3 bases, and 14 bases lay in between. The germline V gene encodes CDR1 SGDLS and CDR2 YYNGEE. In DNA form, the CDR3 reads TGTGCCAGCAGCGTAGTACCATTAAGCTCTACAGATACGCAGTATTTT. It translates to CASSVVPLSSTDTQYF.

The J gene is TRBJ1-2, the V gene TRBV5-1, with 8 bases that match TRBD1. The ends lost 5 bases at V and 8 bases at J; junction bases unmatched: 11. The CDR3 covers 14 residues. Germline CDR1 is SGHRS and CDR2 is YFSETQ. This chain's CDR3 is CASSNLRGPGGYTF. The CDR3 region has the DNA TGCGCCAGCAGTAACCTCAGGGGGCCGGGAGGCTACACCTTC.

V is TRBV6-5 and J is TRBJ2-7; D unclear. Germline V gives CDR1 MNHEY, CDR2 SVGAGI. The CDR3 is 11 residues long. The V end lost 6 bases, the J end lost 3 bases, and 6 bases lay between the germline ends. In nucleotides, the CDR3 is TGTGCCAGCAGAAACAGCTACGAGCAGTACTTC. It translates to CASRNSYEQYF.

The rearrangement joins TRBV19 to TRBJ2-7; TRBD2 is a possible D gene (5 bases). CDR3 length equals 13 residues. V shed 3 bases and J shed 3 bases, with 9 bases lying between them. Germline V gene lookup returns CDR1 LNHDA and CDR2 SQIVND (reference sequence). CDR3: CASSIVLGYEQYF. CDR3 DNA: TGTGCCAGTAGTATTGTACTAGGCTACGAGCAGTACTTC.

CDR3 sequence reads: CAISASGAGTGELFF. In DNA form, the CDR3 reads TGTGCCATCAGCGCTTCAGGGGCAGGAACCGGGGAGCTGTTTTTT. The V and J genes are TRBV10-3 and TRBJ2-2, with TRBD1 as a possible D gene (6 bases). This CDR3 region has 15 residues. From germline, CDR1 is ENHRY and CDR2 SYGVKD. Trimming pared 6 bases from V and 5 bases from J, leaving 16 bases between.

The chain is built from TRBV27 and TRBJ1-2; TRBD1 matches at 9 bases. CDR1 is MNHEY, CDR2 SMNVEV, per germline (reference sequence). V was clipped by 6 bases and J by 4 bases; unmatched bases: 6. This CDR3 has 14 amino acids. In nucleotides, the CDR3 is TGTGCCAGCAGGGACACAGGGGGCAGCTATGGCTACACCTTC. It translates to CASRDTGGSYGYTF.

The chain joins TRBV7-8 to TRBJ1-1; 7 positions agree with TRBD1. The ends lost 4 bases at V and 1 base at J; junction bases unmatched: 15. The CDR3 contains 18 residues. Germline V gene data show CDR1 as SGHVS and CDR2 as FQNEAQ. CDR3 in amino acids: CASSYKQGRGFWNTEAFF. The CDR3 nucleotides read TGTGCCAGCAGCTATAAACAGGGGAGAGGCTTTTGGAACACTGAAGCTTTCTTT.

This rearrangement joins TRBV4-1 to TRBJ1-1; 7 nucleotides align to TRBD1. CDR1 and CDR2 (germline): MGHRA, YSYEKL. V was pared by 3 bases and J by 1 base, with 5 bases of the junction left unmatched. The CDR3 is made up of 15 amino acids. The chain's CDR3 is CASSQTGQSNTEAFF. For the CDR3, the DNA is TGCGCCAGCAGCCAGACGGGACAGTCGAACACTGAAGCTTTCTTT.

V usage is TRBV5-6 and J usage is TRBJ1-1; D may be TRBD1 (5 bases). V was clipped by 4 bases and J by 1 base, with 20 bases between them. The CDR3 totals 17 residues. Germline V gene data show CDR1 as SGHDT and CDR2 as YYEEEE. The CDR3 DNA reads TGTGCCAGCAGCCCTCTGGGAGGGGCTGATAAGAACACTGAAGCTTTCTTT. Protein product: CASSPLGGADKNTEAFF.

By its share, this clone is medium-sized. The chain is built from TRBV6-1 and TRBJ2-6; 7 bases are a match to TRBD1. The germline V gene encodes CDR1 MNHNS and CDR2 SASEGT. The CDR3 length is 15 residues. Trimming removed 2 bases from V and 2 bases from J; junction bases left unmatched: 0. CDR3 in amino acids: CASSEQGAGANVLTF. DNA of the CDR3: TGTGCCAGCAGTGAACAGGGGGCTGGGGCCAACGTCCTGACTTTC.

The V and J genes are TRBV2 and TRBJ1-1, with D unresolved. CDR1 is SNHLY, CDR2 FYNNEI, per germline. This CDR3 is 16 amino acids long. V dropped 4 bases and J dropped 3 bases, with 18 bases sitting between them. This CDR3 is CASSGGGGRLDTEAFF. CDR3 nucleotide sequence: TGTGCCAGCAGTGGCGGAGGTGGAAGGCTGGACACTGAAGCTTTCTTT.

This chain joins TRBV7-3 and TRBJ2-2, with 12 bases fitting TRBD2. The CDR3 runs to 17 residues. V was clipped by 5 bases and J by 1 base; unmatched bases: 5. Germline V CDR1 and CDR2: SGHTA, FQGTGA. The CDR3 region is CASSLRLAGVNTGELFF. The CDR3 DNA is TGTGCCAGCAGCCTCAGACTAGCGGGGGTGAACACCGGGGAGCTGTTTTTT.

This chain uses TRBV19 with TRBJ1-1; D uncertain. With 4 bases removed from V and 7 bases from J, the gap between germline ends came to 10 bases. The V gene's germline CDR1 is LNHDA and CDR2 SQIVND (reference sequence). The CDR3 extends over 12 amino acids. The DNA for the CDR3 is TGTGCCAGTAGTAGTTTCGGAGGTGAAGCTTTCTTT. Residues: CASSSFGGEAFF. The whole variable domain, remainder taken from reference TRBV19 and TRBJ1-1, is DGGITQSPKYLFRKEGQNVTLSCEQNLNHDAMYWYRQDPGQGLRLIYYSQIVNDFQKGDIAEGYSVSREKKESFPLTVTSAQKNPTAFYLCASSSFGGEAFFGQGTRLTVV.

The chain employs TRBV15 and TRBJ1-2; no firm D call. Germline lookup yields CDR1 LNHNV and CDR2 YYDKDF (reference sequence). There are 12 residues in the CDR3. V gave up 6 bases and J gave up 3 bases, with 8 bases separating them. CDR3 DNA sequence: TGTGCCACCAGAGAGTCCGACTATGGCTACACCTTC. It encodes CATRESDYGYTF.

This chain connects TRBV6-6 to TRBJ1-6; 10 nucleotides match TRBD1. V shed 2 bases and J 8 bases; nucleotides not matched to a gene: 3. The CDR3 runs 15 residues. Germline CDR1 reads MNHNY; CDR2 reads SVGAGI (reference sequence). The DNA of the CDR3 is TGTGCCAGCAGTTACGGTGGGACAGGGGATTCACCCCTCCACTTT. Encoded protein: CASSYGGTGDSPLHF.